The 11 T cell receptor beta chains in this list originate from one sample, sequenced in a study of spatial heterogeneity in lung cancer. Sample time point: blood at routine non-recurrence follow-up after resection. Whole RNA came from tumor, nontumor lung or frozen PBMC and was sequenced without being sorted. From the 5' RACE reads, TCRdb called clonotypes with MiXCR, one entry per CDR3 protein. This sample has around 110,000 distinct CDR3 sequences; roughly an eighth occur once, and the top ten carry approximately 16%. This specimen was PBMCs, taken at follow-up. All receptors come from a male donor with early-stage non-small cell lung cancer.

This clonotype was seen ten or more times. CDR3 in DNA: TGCAGTGCTCCCAAGTTGGGGGACGAGCAGTACTTC. Its protein is CSAPKLGDEQYF. The V and J genes are TRBV20-1 and TRBJ2-7, with D possibly being TRBD1 or TRBD2 (5 bases each). Per germline, CDR1 DFQATT and CDR2 SNEGSKA (reference sequence). CDR3 length: 12 residues. Trimming shortened V by 5 bases and J by 5 bases, and 13 bases separated the two germline ends.

The chain couples TRBV12-3 or TRBV12-4 to TRBJ1-1; D is ambiguous. V was cut by 10 bases and J by 4 bases, with 25 bases left in between. The CDR3 loop spans 16 amino acids. The CDR3 is CATLLGELRRGTEAFF. The CDR3 DNA follows: TGTGCCACCCTTTTGGGCGAGCTTCGGCGGGGCACTGAAGCTTTCTTT.

This clonotype was counted many times. The chain carries TRBV10-3 and TRBJ2-1, with 7 bases aligning to TRBD2. Germline V gene sequence: CDR1 ENHRY, CDR2 SYGVKD. CDR3 length: 14 amino acids. V lost 3 bases and J lost 9; bases outside the gene matches: 8. The DNA of the CDR3 is TGTGCCATCAGTGACGGGACTAAAGGTCTTGAGCAGTTCTTC. Translating gives CAISDGTKGLEQFF.

The CDR3 DNA sequence: TGTGCCAGCAGTGGGCAAGGCTGGGCAGATACGCAGTATTTT. The encoded protein is CASSGQGWADTQYF. The chain employs TRBV27 and TRBJ2-3, with unresolved D. Germline V gene sequence: CDR1 MNHEY, CDR2 SMNVEV (reference sequence). Trimming took 5 bases from V and 4 from J, leaving 13 bases between them. The CDR3 contains 14 residues.

V and J are TRBV5-1 and TRBJ1-2, with D possibly being TRBD1 (6 bases). Germline lookup yields CDR1 SGHRS and CDR2 YFSETQ. The ends were cut back, 2 bases at V and 0 bases at J, with 11 bases in the middle. The CDR3 consists of 15 residues. CDR3 sequence: CASSLGQQSNYGYTF. CDR3 sequence (DNA): TGCGCCAGCAGCTTAGGACAGCAATCTAACTATGGCTACACCTTC.

The gene calls are TRBV12-3 or TRBV12-4 and TRBJ2-3, with D tentatively TRBD1 (5 bases). This CDR3 is 14 amino acids long. Trimming shortened V by 4 bases and J by 0 bases, and 8 bases separated the two germline ends. The CDR3 coding sequence is TGTGCCAGCAGTTACCAGGGCAGCACAGATACGCAGTATTTT. Encoded protein: CASSYQGSTDTQYF.

The rearrangement links TRBV29-1 to TRBJ2-3, with D possibly matching TRBD1 (5 bases). Germline CDR1 SQVTM, CDR2 ANQGSEA. The CDR3 sequence is 15 residues long. The germline V and J ends were trimmed by 2 bases and 3 bases, with 15 bases remaining between them. As DNA, the CDR3 is TGCAGCGTTGAATCGGATAGGCAGGGAACAGATACGCAGTATTTT. Translation gives CSVESDRQGTDTQYF.

This clonotype was found a few times. This rearrangement joins TRBV18 to TRBJ1-6; 8 bases map to TRBD1. The CDR3 totals 15 residues. CDR1 KGHSH and CDR2 LQKENI come from the germline V gene. J gave up 7 bases and V 6 bases, and 8 bases lay outside the gene matches. The CDR3 DNA follows: TGTGCCAGCTCGCCAAGGACAGGGCAAAATTCACCCCTCCACTTT. This encodes CASSPRTGQNSPLHF.

This clonotype showed up just a few times. The V call is TRBV28, the J call TRBJ1-2; 7 nucleotides agree with TRBD1. The CDR3 runs to 16 residues. The V segment lost 4 bases and the J segment 3 bases; nucleotides outside the gene matches: 11. Germline loops: CDR1 MDHEN, CDR2 SYDVKM. The CDR3 nucleotides are TGTGCCAGCAGTTCCCCCGAAGGGGGCGTTTACTATGGCTACACCTTC. Amino acids: CASSSPEGGVYYGYTF.

V gene TRBV2 combines with J gene TRBJ1-3, with 10 bases fitting TRBD1. This CDR3 has 16 amino acids. Per germline, CDR1 SNHLY and CDR2 FYNNEI. Germline trimming cut 4 bases from V and 6 bases from J; bases unmatched to any gene: 9. For the CDR3, the DNA is TGTGCCAGCAGTGTCCGGACAGGGGGACGGGAAAACACCATATATTTT. It yields the protein CASSVRTGGRENTIYF.

This clonotype was detected only a few times. The chain has TRBV14 and TRBJ1-1; D gene ambiguous. Trimming shortened V by 4 bases and J by 4 bases, and 10 bases separated the two germline ends. Germline CDR1 and CDR2: SGHDN and FVKESK. The CDR3 is 13 amino acids. In nucleotides, the CDR3 is TGTGCCAGCAGCCGGTCACGAGGCACTGAAGCTTTCTTT. This translates into CASSRSRGTEAFF.